The rows below give T cell receptor beta chains drawn from one sample of a study of OX40 agonist ivuxolimab in advanced cancers. The method was immunoSEQ multiplex PCR; TCRdb's version includes in-frame clones alone and lacks a portion of them. The data show about 63,000 clones, with about 90% seen just once and around 3.9% held by the top ten. The sequences come from CD4+ or CD8+ T cells sorted from blood, collected in a trial of the OX40 agonist ivuxolimab. These receptors were obtained from an adult with an advanced solid tumor such as melanoma, head and neck, liver or kidney cancer. Each CDR3 is given with its conserved first and last residue. A D gene is named only where the DNA matches it firmly. Some rows mark clone size as missing; the rest say once, few, many or name a class of expanded clone.

size,V,D,J,DNA,CDR3
once,TRBV19,.,TRBJ2-7,TGTGCCAGTAGTTTATCGGCAGGGGACTACGAGCAGTACTTC,CASSLSAGDYEQYF
.,TRBV6-6,TRBD2,TRBJ2-7,TGTGCCAGCAGCCCCCTCGGGGGGGGGTCATACGAGCAGTACTTC,CASSPLGGGSYEQYF
.,TRBV15,.,TRBJ1-3,TGTGCCACCAGCAGAGAAATGATGAAGGGCACCATATATTTT,CATSREMMKGTIYF
.,TRBV18,.,TRBJ2-3,TGTGCCAGCTCACCAGGAGAGCTACTCACAGATACGCAGTATTTT,CASSPGELLTDTQYF
once,TRBV27,TRBD2,TRBJ2-1,TGTGCCAGCAGCCGTAGCGGGAGAACAATCAATGAGCAGTTCTTC,CASSRSGRTINEQFF
.,TRBV19,.,TRBJ2-3,TGTGCCAGTAGTATTGTCGGGAGCACAGATACGCAGTATTTT,CASSIVGSTDTQYF
.,TRBV27,.,TRBJ1-5,TGTGCCAGCAGTTTTTCCAATCAGCCCCAGCATTTT,CASSFSNQPQHF
.,TRBV15,TRBD1,TRBJ2-5,TGTGCCACCAGCAGCGAAAGGACAGGGTGGATAGAGACCCAGTACTTC,CATSSERTGWIETQYF
.,TRBV5-6,TRBD1,TRBJ1-1,TGTGCCAGCAGCCTGACAGGGTTTTCTACTGAAGCTTTCTTT,CASSLTGFSTEAFF
.,TRBV30,TRBD1,TRBJ2-2,TGTGCCTGGAATAGGAGGGACAGGGCTTACACCGGGGAGCTGTTTTTT,CAWNRRDRAYTGELFF
.,TRBV29-1,.,TRBJ2-1,TGCAGCGTTGTAGGCGGGGTAGTACCCGAGCAGTTCTTC,CSVVGGVVPEQFF
.,TRBV6-5,.,TRBJ1-2,TGTGCCAGCAGTTATATCACTGATAACTATGGCTACACCTTC,CASSYITDNYGYTF
.,TRBV30,.,TRBJ1-2,TGTGCCTGGAGTGTACGGGTCGATGGCTACACCTTC,CAWSVRVDGYTF
.,TRBV9,.,TRBJ1-4,TGTGCCAGCAGCCCCCCTGTCCAGGGTTCCAATGAAAAACTGTTTTTT,CASSPPVQGSNEKLFF
once,TRBV7-7,.,TRBJ2-2,TGTGCTAGCAGCTCGTTCACCGGGGAGCTGTTTTTT,CASSSFTGELFF
.,TRBV13,TRBD2,TRBJ2-7,TGTGCCAGCAGCTACCCGGGAGGACCGGGCGAGCAGTACTTC,CASSYPGGPGEQYF
.,TRBV2,TRBD2,TRBJ2-5,TGTGCCAGCAGTGAGGGACTAGCGGGGGCGGAAGAGACCCAGTACTTC,CASSEGLAGAEETQYF
once,TRBV4-2,TRBD1,TRBJ1-5,TGTGCCAGCAGCCAAGACCCGGGACAGGTCCATCAGCCCCAGCATTTT,CASSQDPGQVHQPQHF
.,TRBV15,TRBD2,TRBJ2-5,TGTGCCACCAGCAGAGATCTGGGACTAGCGGCCCTAGAGACCCAGTACTTC,CATSRDLGLAALETQYF
.,TRBV27,.,TRBJ2-2,TGTGCCACAACCCTAACGATGGCGGGCACCGGGGAGCTGTTTTTT,CATTLTMAGTGELFF
.,TRBV7-2,TRBD2,TRBJ2-1,TGTGCCAGCAGCTCCATCACCGTAGCGGGGAATGAGCAGTTCTTC,CASSSITVAGNEQFF
.,TRBV2,.,TRBJ2-1,TGTGCCAGCAGTGAAGGCTATATAGAGTCCTACAATGAGCAGTTCTTC,CASSEGYIESYNEQFF
.,TRBV7-7,TRBD2,TRBJ2-7,TGTGCTAGCAGCTTAGGGGCGGGGGGCGACTACGAGCAGTACTTC,CASSLGAGGDYEQYF
.,TRBV4-2,.,TRBJ1-1,TGTGCCAGCAGCCAACCGGACTCGATGTTGAACACTGAAGCTTTCTTT,CASSQPDSMLNTEAFF
.,TRBV20-1,.,TRBJ2-5,TGCAGTGGCGGCAGGGAAGAGACCCAGTACTTC,CSGGREETQYF
once,TRBV21-1,.,TRBJ2-7,TGTGCCAGCAGCGGGCGGCCGGTTAATGGACCCGGCCCGTCCTACGAGCAGTACTTC,CASSGRPVNGPGPSYEQYF
.,TRBV14,TRBD1,TRBJ2-1,TGTGCCAGCAGCCCCCTGGAAGGGGGCAGGGTAAATGAGCAGTTCTTC,CASSPLEGGRVNEQFF
.,TRBV2,.,TRBJ2-7,TGTGCCAGCAGTGAAGCCCTGAATGAGGGGACCTACGAGCAGTACTTC,CASSEALNEGTYEQYF
once,TRBV27,.,TRBJ2-1,TGTGCCAGCAGTTTATCCCAGTTCTATGAGCAGTTCTTC,CASSLSQFYEQFF
.,TRBV27,TRBD2,TRBJ2-7,TGTGCCAGCAGTTTCGGCGGGAGCTCCTACGAGCAGTACTTC,CASSFGGSSYEQYF
.,TRBV7-6,TRBD2,TRBJ2-7,TGTGCCAGCAGTCCACTAGCGGGGGGAACCTACGAGCAGTACTTC,CASSPLAGGTYEQYF
.,TRBV6-5,TRBD1,TRBJ1-4,TGTGCCAGCAGTGGAAACAGGGGGGAAGGTGAAAAACTGTTTTTT,CASSGNRGEGEKLFF
.,TRBV5-1,.,TRBJ1-1,TGCGCCAGCAGCTTGGTCCTTACCCTGAACACTGAAGCTTTCTTT,CASSLVLTLNTEAFF
.,TRBV5-6,.,TRBJ2-1,TGTGCCAGCAGCTTTGGGGTCGGCTCCTACAATGAGCAGTTCTTC,CASSFGVGSYNEQFF
.,TRBV5-1,TRBD1,TRBJ1-1,TGCGCCAGCAGCACCGCGGCAGGGGGCACTGAAGCTTTCTTT,CASSTAAGGTEAFF
.,TRBV5-1,.,TRBJ1-6,TGCGCCAGCAGCTTGGAGGGAGGGGGTTCACCCCTCCACTTT,CASSLEGGGSPLHF
.,TRBV11-2,.,TRBJ1-1,TGTGCCAGCAGCCCGTCCGGGCGGGACACTGAAGCTTTCTTT,CASSPSGRDTEAFF
.,TRBV4-1,.,TRBJ1-4,TGCGCCAGCAGCCCTAGCGGAGTTAATGAAAAACTGTTTTTT,CASSPSGVNEKLFF
.,TRBV11-3,TRBD2,TRBJ2-1,TGTGCCAGCAGCTCGAGGACTAGCGGGGGGTACAATGAGCAGTTCTTC,CASSSRTSGGYNEQFF
.,TRBV6-5,.,TRBJ1-1,TGTGCCAGCTCGGACTCAAAGTATTCTGAAGCTTTCTTT,CASSDSKYSEAFF
.,TRBV6-5,.,TRBJ1-2,TGTGCCAGCGAAGGACAGCGACGCCGGGGCTACACCTTC,CASEGQRRRGYTF
.,TRBV13,TRBD1,TRBJ1-2,TGTGCCAGCAGCTTCCAGGGGGCAGGTGGCTACACCTTC,CASSFQGAGGYTF
.,TRBV7-7,TRBD1,TRBJ2-1,TGTGCTAGCAGCCCCCAAGGACAGGGTTCCTACAATGAGCAGTTCTTC,CASSPQGQGSYNEQFF
.,TRBV25-1,TRBD2,TRBJ2-7,TGTGCCAGCACGGAACCGCCGGGACTAGCGGGAGACTACGAGCAGTACTTC,CASTEPPGLAGDYEQYF
.,TRBV5-1,TRBD2,TRBJ2-1,TGCGCCAGCAGCCCCGGGACTAGCGGGGTCCCAGACAATGAGCAGTTCTTC,CASSPGTSGVPDNEQFF
.,TRBV11-2,TRBD1,TRBJ2-5,TGTGCCAGCAGCACGACAGGGGGGACCCAGTACTTC,CASSTTGGTQYF
.,TRBV6-5,TRBD1,TRBJ2-1,TGTGCCAGCAGCTCAGGACAGGGTCCCTACAATGAGCAGTTCTTC,CASSSGQGPYNEQFF
.,TRBV19,.,TRBJ1-1,TGTGCCAGTAGTATGAGGGTGGGCACTGAAGCTTTCTTT,CASSMRVGTEAFF
once,TRBV7-9,.,TRBJ2-3,TGTGCCAGCAGCTCCAACAGGGACCCAGGCATAAATACGCAGTATTTT,CASSSNRDPGINTQYF
.,TRBV4-3,TRBD1,TRBJ2-7,TGCGCCAGCAGCCAGGGACGGCTCGGGACAGGGTCGCCATACGAGCAGTACTTC,CASSQGRLGTGSPYEQYF
.,TRBV5-6,TRBD1,TRBJ1-1,TGTGCCAGCAGCCTGGACAGGACAAACATGAACACTGAAGCTTTCTTT,CASSLDRTNMNTEAFF
.,TRBV9,.,TRBJ2-4,TGTGCCAGCAGCGTCGGGAGGGGGCAAAACATTCAGTACTTC,CASSVGRGQNIQYF
.,TRBV4-1,.,TRBJ2-1,TGCGCCAGCAGCCTAGGGCACGGCAACAATGAGCAGTTCTTC,CASSLGHGNNEQFF
.,TRBV7-9,.,TRBJ2-1,TGTGCCAGCAGCTTAAGTCCGGGTCATCGCAATGAGCAGTTCTTC,CASSLSPGHRNEQFF
.,TRBV29-1,.,TRBJ2-3,TGCAGCGTCCCGGCCGGGTCCTGGAGTGCAGATACGCAGTATTTT,CSVPAGSWSADTQYF
.,TRBV28,TRBD1,TRBJ2-7,TGTGCCAGCAGTTTAGGGGGACAGGGGACCCCCTACGAGCAGTACTTC,CASSLGGQGTPYEQYF
.,TRBV7-6,TRBD1,TRBJ2-2,TGTGCCAGCAGCTTGCCGCAACAGGGGAATATGGACACCGGGGAGCTGTTTTTT,CASSLPQQGNMDTGELFF